Listed here are 24 T cell receptor beta chains from one sample, sequenced in a study of CD8+ T cells in alopecia areata. The treatment was: oral pan-JAK inhibitor, 5-10 mg twice daily. Investigators isolated RNA and reverse transcribed it into cDNA to act as the sequencing template. Generated by immunoSEQ multiplex PCR, the TCRdb table keeps only in-frame clones and is missing some. The sample comprises approximately 210,000 clones, about 40% of which are singletons, and approximately 2.4% rests with the top ten. Sequenced here: CD4+ T cells sorted from blood, sampled between weeks 36 and 40, from a patient treated with tofacitinib. Source of these receptors: a human donor with alopecia areata.

The rearrangement links TRBV4-1 to TRBJ2-5; D might be TRBD2 (6 bases). CDR1 MGHRA and CDR2 YSYEKL come from the germline V gene. The length of the CDR3 is 15 residues. Trimming cost V 3 bases and J 4 bases, with 15 bases left between them. The CDR3 region has the DNA TGCGCCAGCAGCCAGTACGGGACGCGGGGAGAGACCCAGTACTTC. Its translation: CASSQYGTRGETQYF.

This sequence joins TRBV5-1 and TRBJ2-2; 7 nucleotides align to TRBD1. The J segment lost 9 bases and the V segment lost 4 bases, leaving 6 bases of the junction unmatched. The CDR3 is 13 amino acids. Germline V gene data show CDR1 as SGHRS and CDR2 as YFSETQ. The CDR3 bases are TGCGCCAGCAGCGGGACAGTCAAGAGGGAGCTGTTTTTT. Its protein is CASSGTVKRELFF.

This clone was seen at least ten times. The rearrangement uses TRBV7-2 and TRBJ2-4; D possibly corresponds to TRBD1 (6 bases). V was trimmed by 4 bases and J by 5 bases, leaving 21 bases between them. This CDR3 has 17 amino acids. Germline values: CDR1 SGHTA, CDR2 FQGNSA. DNA for the CDR3: TGTGCCAGCAGCTCGGGAAGACAGCAGGGGTATGAAAACATTCAGTACTTC. This translates into CASSSGRQQGYENIQYF.

This clone has a handful of counts. This CDR3 is CASSPGNTDTQYF. The CDR3 region has the DNA TGTGCCAGTAGTCCTGGCAACACAGATACGCAGTATTTT. The rearrangement links TRBV19 to TRBJ2-3; D not certain. The CDR3 has 13 residues. With 5 bases removed from V and 2 bases from J, the gap between germline ends came to 8 bases. The V gene's germline CDR1 is LNHDA and CDR2 SQIVND (reference sequence).

This chain connects TRBV2 to TRBJ2-5; 7 nucleotides match TRBD1. CDR3 length: 15 residues. V shed 6 bases and J 2 bases; nucleotides not matched to a gene: 9. Germline CDR1 SNHLY, CDR2 FYNNEI. CDR3: CASRQQGLGQETQYF. CDR3 nucleotide sequence: TGTGCCAGCAGGCAACAGGGGTTGGGACAAGAGACCCAGTACTTC.

The rearrangement links TRBV7-8 to TRBJ2-3; D is undetermined. The V gene's germline CDR1 is SGHVS and CDR2 FQNEAQ. The CDR3 extends over 15 amino acids. Trimming cost V 2 bases and J 1 base, with 10 bases left between them. The CDR3 here is CASSLWGRGTDTQYF. DNA for the CDR3: TGTGCCAGCAGCTTATGGGGTCGGGGCACAGATACGCAGTATTTT.

The CDR3 reads CATRWAQGRDNEQFF. The CDR3 bases are TGTGCCACCAGATGGGCCCAGGGGCGGGACAATGAGCAGTTCTTC. The J gene is TRBJ2-1, the V gene TRBV15, with D possibly matching TRBD1 (6 bases). This CDR3 is 15 amino acids long. Trimming cost V 6 bases and J 5 bases, with 17 bases left between them. Germline CDR1 and CDR2: LNHNV and YYDKDF (reference sequence).

The chain couples TRBV30 to TRBJ1-1; weak D call: TRBD1 (5 bases). Trimming removed 5 bases at V and 0 bases at J, with 10 bases between. There are 13 residues in the CDR3. Germline V gene lookup returns CDR1 GTSNPN and CDR2 SVGIG (reference sequence). The CDR3 bases are TGTGCCTGGTCACGGGACGTGAACACTGAAGCTTTCTTT. Encoded protein: CAWSRDVNTEAFF.

The V gene is TRBV5-1, the J gene TRBJ2-1; 12 bases match TRBD1. This CDR3 is built from 15 residues. Germline CDR1 reads SGHRS; CDR2 reads YFSETQ. The V and J ends lost 8 bases and 7 bases, in that order; junction bases with no gene match: 10. For the CDR3, the DNA is TGCGCCAGTTTTCCGGGACAGGGGGCGCGGAATGAGCAGTTCTTC. It codes for CASFPGQGARNEQFF. Based on the CDR3 plus reference TRBV5-1 and TRBJ2-1, the full variable domain is KAGVTQTPRYLIKTRGQQVTLSCSPISGHRSVSWYQQTPGQGLQFLFEYFSETQRNKGNFPGRFSGRQFSNSRSEMNVSTLELGDSALYLCASFPGQGARNEQFFGPGTRLTVL.

The chain joins TRBV7-2 to TRBJ2-4, with D unresolved. Per the germline V gene, CDR1 is SGHTA and CDR2 is FQGNSA. Trimming removed 1 base at V and 8 bases at J, with 21 bases between. The CDR3 sequence is 17 residues long. CDR3: CASSLDQDGVFLHIQYF. DNA for the CDR3: TGTGCCAGCAGCTTAGATCAGGACGGAGTTTTTTTGCACATTCAGTACTTC. The entire variable domain, with the rest obtained from reference TRBV7-2 and TRBJ2-4, is as follows: GAGVSQSPSNKVTEKGKDVELRCDPISGHTALYWYRQSLGQGLEFLIYFQGNSAPDKSGLPSDRFSAERTGGSVSTLTIQRTQQEDSAVYLCASSLDQDGVFLHIQYFGAGTRLSVL.

This chain uses TRBV2 with TRBJ2-5; 8 bases map to TRBD2. V lost 4 bases to trimming and J lost 2 bases; unmatched junction nucleotides: 15. The germline V gene has CDR1 SNHLY and CDR2 FYNNEI. This CDR3 is 18 amino acids long. CDR3 amino acids: CASSAPEERELGQETQYF. In DNA, the CDR3 is TGTGCCAGCAGTGCCCCAGAGGAGCGGGAGCTTGGGCAAGAGACCCAGTACTTC. The whole variable domain, remainder taken from reference TRBV2 and TRBJ2-5, is EPEVTQTPSHQVTQMGQEVILRCVPISNHLYFYWYRQILGQKVEFLVSFYNNEISEKSEIFDDQFSVERPDGSNFTLKIRSTKLEDSAMYFCASSAPEERELGQETQYFGPGTRLLVL.

The rearrangement links TRBV6-1 to TRBJ1-1, with D unresolved. The V gene's germline CDR1 is MNHNS and CDR2 SASEGT. The CDR3 runs 11 residues. Trimming took 1 base from V and 7 from J, leaving 4 bases between them. The CDR3 bases are TGTGCCAGCAGTGAAGAAAGTGAAGCTTTCTTT. It yields the protein CASSEESEAFF.

V is TRBV7-3 and J is TRBJ1-4; 10 bases map to TRBD1. The V gene's germline CDR1 is SGHTA and CDR2 FQGTGA. CDR3 length: 22 residues. The V and J ends lost 5 bases and 4 bases, in that order; junction bases with no gene match: 25. Here the CDR3 reads CASSPKGRTPGQGWIGNEKLFF. The CDR3 nucleotides read TGTGCCAGCAGCCCAAAGGGGAGAACACCGGGACAGGGGTGGATTGGTAATGAAAAACTGTTTTTT.

The genes are TRBV7-9 and TRBJ2-1; 11 positions match TRBD2. V gave up 3 bases and J gave up 9 bases; unmatched junction bases: 7. The CDR3 runs to 15 residues. CDR1 SEHNR and CDR2 FQNEAQ come from the germline V gene (reference sequence). CDR3 residues: CASSFGLAGSTEQFF. The CDR3, as DNA: TGTGCCAGCAGCTTTGGACTAGCGGGTTCTACTGAGCAGTTCTTC.

The chain recombines TRBV20-1 with TRBJ2-3; D gene unclear. Germline assignment: CDR1 DFQATT and CDR2 SNEGSKA (reference sequence). The V end was cut by 7 bases, the J end by 2 bases, with 4 bases between. The CDR3 has 10 residues. The CDR3 here is CSGYTDTQYF. The CDR3, as DNA: TGCAGTGGTTACACAGATACGCAGTATTTT.

This clone was found a few times. The chain employs TRBV6-5 and TRBJ2-5; 7 positions match TRBD2. Germline values: CDR1 MNHEY, CDR2 SVGAGI. After removal of 6 bases from V and 0 bases from J, the junction contained 4 bases not matched to a gene. The CDR3 has 14 amino acids. CDR3 sequence reads: CASRAGAYQETQYF. In DNA, the CDR3 is TGTGCCAGCAGGGCGGGAGCGTACCAAGAGACCCAGTACTTC.

This rearrangement joins TRBV5-1 to TRBJ2-7; D is perhaps TRBD2 (6 bases). CDR1 and CDR2 (germline): SGHRS, YFSETQ. This CDR3 comprises 14 residues. V gave up 4 bases and J gave up 1 base, with 12 bases separating them. The CDR3 region has the DNA TGCGCCAGCAGCCGCGAGCGGGCTTCCTACGAGCAGTACTTC. Translated, it gives CASSRERASYEQYF.

Notes on this clone: The same CDR3 arises from other DNA sequences in this sample as well. The chain has TRBV11-2 and TRBJ2-7; D is possibly TRBD2 (5 bases). The V gene's germline CDR1 is SGHAT and CDR2 FQNNGV. V lost 3 bases, J lost 2 bases, and 11 bases lay in between. This CDR3 has 14 amino acids. The CDR3 coding sequence is TGTGCCAGCAGCTTGCAACCCGGGACCTACGAGCAGTACTTC. This translates into CASSLQPGTYEQYF.

The gene calls are TRBV29-1 and TRBJ2-1; TRBD2 matches 8 bases. The germline CDR1 and CDR2 sequences are SQVTM and ANQGSEA. The length of the CDR3 is 14 residues. Losses at the gene ends were 4 bases for V and 5 bases for J; bases not matched to a gene: 7. The CDR3 spells CSVVGLAGDNEQFF. The CDR3 region has the DNA TGCAGCGTTGTTGGTCTAGCGGGTGACAATGAGCAGTTCTTC.

This clone occurred a few times. The rearrangement uses TRBV29-1 and TRBJ1-1, with 10 bases aligning to TRBD1. V dropped 5 bases and J dropped 5; count of bases not matched to a gene: 8. This CDR3 has 14 amino acids. Germline-derived CDR1 and CDR2 are SQVTM and ANQGSEA. CDR3: CSVKTGGERTEAFF. CDR3 DNA sequence: TGCAGCGTTAAGACAGGGGGCGAACGAACTGAAGCTTTCTTT.

The chain carries TRBV6-1 and TRBJ1-1, with D perhaps TRBD1 (5 bases). Germline assignment: CDR1 MNHNS and CDR2 SASEGT. CDR3 length: 13 residues. V lost 7 bases and J lost 5, with 14 bases in between. The CDR3 loop is CASKGTSGTEAFF. CDR3 DNA: TGTGCCAGCAAAGGGACTTCGGGGACTGAAGCTTTCTTT.

The V gene is TRBV7-8, the J gene TRBJ2-1; D unresolved. The V gene lost 5 bases and the J gene lost 5 bases, with 4 bases spanning the gap. CDR1 and CDR2 from the germline V gene are SGHVS and FQNEAQ. The CDR3 is 11 amino acids. DNA of the CDR3: TGTGCCAGCAGCCCAGACAATGAGCAGTTCTTC. Protein product: CASSPDNEQFF.

This CDR3 reads CASRAWSGKETQYF. The CDR3 DNA is TGTGCCAGCAGAGCCTGGAGCGGGAAAGAGACCCAGTACTTC. The chain combines TRBV6-5 with TRBJ2-5, with TRBD2 matching over 7 bases. The CDR3 has 14 amino acids. After removal of 6 bases from V and 3 bases from J, the junction contained 7 bases not matched to a gene. In germline, CDR1 is MNHEY, CDR2 SVGAGI.

The CDR3 loop reads CATTGTGSYEQYF. The CDR3 DNA follows: TGTGCCACCACCGGGACAGGCTCCTACGAGCAGTACTTC. V gene TRBV10-3 combines with J gene TRBJ2-7; 8 nucleotides match TRBD1. The CDR3 is 13 amino acids. V shed 10 bases, J shed 0 bases, and the junction held 5 bases outside the gene matches. CDR1 and CDR2 from the germline V gene are ENHRY and SYGVKD.